The entry that follows covers one TCR beta chain sequence. The sample belongs to a study of blood T cell repertoires in COVID-19. Whole-study context: Acute and convalescent COVID-19 samples came from the United States, Italy and Spain.

V shed 6 bases, J shed 4 bases, and the junction held 7 bases outside the gene matches. CDR1 and CDR2 from the germline V gene are SEHNR and FQNEAQ (reference sequence). CDR3 length: 15 amino acids. Cohorts were assigned according to the clinical history that participants reported. As processed by the authors: Nucleated cell number was recorded as an estimate derived from reference gene primer amplification. TCRdb keeps only in-frame clones here, not all; method: immunoSEQ multiplex PCR. The DNA gave D and trimming, while V, J and clone size come from that table. The profile shows about 260,000 clones, about 87% of them singletons.

The sequencing input was PBMCs or T cells enriched from blood (not recorded which). This sequence joins TRBV7-9 and TRBJ2-2; 8 positions agree with TRBD1. The TCR was taken from a man aged 45 to 65 who had been exposed to COVID-19. CDR3 DNA: TGTGCCAGCAGAACAGGGGGGCGCGGCACCGGGGAGCTGTTTTTT. Its protein is CASRTGGRGTGELFF.